Shown below are 14 T cell receptor beta chains from a single sample sequenced in a study of brain T cells in children with intractable seizures. Clones were sequenced by immunoSEQ multiplex PCR, and TCRdb holds only the in-frame ones, with some missing. This table holds 20,000 to 25,000 clones, around 94% found once. Sequenced here: peripheral blood, sampled at surgery. The receptors originated from a boy younger than 18 with focal cortical dysplasia and intractable seizures.

The chain links TRBV5-4 to TRBJ2-2; TRBD1 might be the D (6 bases). Germline V gives CDR1 SGHNT, CDR2 YYREEE (reference sequence). The CDR3 consists of 17 residues. Trimming stripped 4 bases from V and 2 bases from J, with 18 bases between. The CDR3 reads CASSGGRGEKNTGELFF. CDR3 in DNA: TGTGCCAGCAGCGGGGGCAGGGGCGAGAAAAACACCGGGGAGCTGTTTTTT.

In its sample, this clone was seen once. This rearrangement joins TRBV6-5 to TRBJ2-3; D tentatively fits TRBD1 or TRBD2 (6 bases each). The germline V and J ends were trimmed by 6 bases and 4 bases, with 11 bases remaining between them. This CDR3 contains 13 residues. In germline, CDR1 is MNHEY, CDR2 SVGAGI. The CDR3 is CASRRRGADTQYF. The CDR3 DNA reads as TGTGCCAGCAGGCGAAGGGGGGCAGATACGCAGTATTTT.

The rearrangement joins TRBV6-6 to TRBJ2-3; D is uncertain. The CDR3 loop spans 15 amino acids. Germline V gene data show CDR1 as MNHNY and CDR2 as SVGAGI (reference sequence). V dropped 3 bases and J dropped 1 base, with 11 bases sitting between them. The CDR3 spells CASSYFLPGTDTQYF. CDR3 DNA: TGTGCCAGCAGTTATTTTCTACCAGGCACAGATACGCAGTATTTT.

The chain combines TRBV7-9 with TRBJ2-3; TRBD2 matches 7 bases. The CDR3 is 16 amino acids. With 7 bases clipped from V and 2 bases from J, the junction kept 12 bases outside the gene matches. Germline V gene data show CDR1 as SEHNR and CDR2 as FQNEAQ (reference sequence). CDR3 in DNA: TGTGCCAGCACCATAAAGTTGGGGGGGAACACAGATACGCAGTATTTT. This codes for CASTIKLGGNTDTQYF.

This chain joins TRBV4-1 and TRBJ2-1; TRBD2 aligns across 9 bases. The CDR3 is 14 amino acids. V dropped 4 bases and J dropped 8; count of bases not matched to a gene: 6. In germline, CDR1 is MGHRA, CDR2 YSYEKL. Here the CDR3 reads CASSPAGGPYEQFF. The CDR3 region has the DNA TGCGCCAGCAGCCCGGCGGGAGGGCCGTATGAGCAGTTCTTC.

This chain connects TRBV7-9 to TRBJ2-1; 9 bases are shared with TRBD2. This CDR3 has 17 residues. The trim removed 1 base at V and 1 base at J, leaving 5 bases unmatched. Germline V gene sequence: CDR1 SEHNR, CDR2 FQNEAQ (reference sequence). CDR3 residues: CASSLVFAGGSYNEQFF. CDR3 sequence (DNA): TGTGCCAGCAGCTTAGTTTTTGCGGGAGGGTCCTACAATGAGCAGTTCTTC.

The gene calls are TRBV12-5 and TRBJ1-2, with D maybe TRBD1 (5 bases). Between the trimmed V and J ends, which lost 9 bases and 1 base, there was a span of 12 bases. The CDR3 extends over 13 amino acids. From germline, CDR1 is LGHNT and CDR2 FRNRAP. Here the CDR3 DNA reads TGTGCTAGCTCTAGGGACTTTAACTATGGCTACACCTTC. Its protein product is CASSRDFNYGYTF.

The chain combines TRBV21-1 with TRBJ2-1; TRBD1 is the table's D call, not checked against the DNA. TRBV21-1 is a recognized pseudogene. This CDR3 contains 16 residues. The CDR3 DNA reads TGTGCCAGCCCGCAACCGGGACAGGGAGTCTACAATGAGCAGTTCTTC. Translation gives CASPQPGQGVYNEQFF.

The genes are TRBV14 and TRBJ2-3, with D hard to call. From germline, CDR1 is SGHDN and CDR2 FVKESK. The CDR3 is 14 amino acids. V was cut by 3 bases and J by 5 bases, with 12 bases left in between. CDR3 amino acids: CASSQPGLGDTQYF. CDR3 in DNA: TGTGCCAGCAGCCAGCCAGGTTTGGGAGATACGCAGTATTTT.

This chain connects TRBV6-5 to TRBJ1-3; D unclear. The CDR3 is 13 amino acids. V lost 10 bases and J 0 bases, leaving 10 bases between the germline ends. Per the germline V gene, CDR1 is MNHEY and CDR2 is SVGAGI. In nucleotides, the CDR3 is TGTGCCACCGGACCCGGCTCTGGAAACACCATATATTTT. As protein: CATGPGSGNTIYF.

J is TRBJ1-2 and V is TRBV7-3; TRBD1 is a possible D gene (5 bases). The CDR3 is made up of 13 amino acids. Germline V CDR1 and CDR2: SGHTA, FQGTGA. V lost 1 base and J lost 8, with 11 bases in between. CDR3 in amino acids: CASSLKGVEGYTF. CDR3 in DNA: TGTGCCAGCAGCTTAAAAGGGGTAGAAGGCTACACCTTC.

The CDR3, as DNA: TGCAGCGTTAATCGAGGACAGGGATATGAGCAGTTCTTC. Residues: CSVNRGQGYEQFF. V usage is TRBV29-1 and J usage is TRBJ2-1, with 8 positions matching TRBD1. Germline lookup yields CDR1 SQVTM and CDR2 ANQGSEA. This CDR3 has 13 amino acids. The ends lost 5 bases at V and 8 bases at J; junction bases unmatched: 8.

This sequence joins TRBV4-1 and TRBJ2-7, with a weak D call TRBD1 (6 bases). Germline V CDR1 and CDR2: MGHRA, YSYEKL. This CDR3 spans 15 amino acids. V lost 0 bases and J lost 4, with 13 bases in between. CDR3 nucleotides: TGCGCCAGCAGCCAAGAACAGGGAGTAGGATACGAGCAGTACTTC. Protein sequence: CASSQEQGVGYEQYF.

The V and J genes are TRBV12-5 and TRBJ1-1; no definite D call. CDR3 length: 13 amino acids. Per germline, CDR1 LGHNT and CDR2 FRNRAP. The germline V and J ends were trimmed by 2 bases and 1 base, with 5 bases remaining between them. CDR3 residues: CASGLRGNTEAFF. Written as DNA, the CDR3 is TGTGCTAGTGGTTTGCGGGGGAACACTGAAGCTTTCTTT.